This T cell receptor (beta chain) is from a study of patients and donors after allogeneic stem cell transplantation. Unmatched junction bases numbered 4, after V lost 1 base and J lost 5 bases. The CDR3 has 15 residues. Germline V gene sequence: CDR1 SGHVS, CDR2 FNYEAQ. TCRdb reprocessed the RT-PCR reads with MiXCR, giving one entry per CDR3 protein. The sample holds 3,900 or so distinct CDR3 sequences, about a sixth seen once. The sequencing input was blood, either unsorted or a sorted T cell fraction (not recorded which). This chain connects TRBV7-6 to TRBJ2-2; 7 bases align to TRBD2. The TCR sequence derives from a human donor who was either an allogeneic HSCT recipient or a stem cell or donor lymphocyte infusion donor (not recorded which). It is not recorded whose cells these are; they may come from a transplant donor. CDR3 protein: CASSLGPGGTGELFF. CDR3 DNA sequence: TGTGCCAGCAGCTTAGGTCCGGGAGGAACCGGGGAGCTGTTTTTT.